These 26 T cell receptor beta chains were sequenced from one sample in a study of CD8 T cells in Susac syndrome. An amount of RNA that ranged from roughly 0.5 to 1 ug was reverse transcribed with random hexamers. TCRdb redid the calling of the immunoSEQ multiplex PCR reads with MiXCR, one entry per CDR3 protein. Among 100,000 to 150,000 distinct CDR3 sequences, approximately 96% were seen once, and the ten largest hold under 0.095%. Source material: CD4+ T cells from PBMCs. The receptors were gathered from a human donor in good health.

The chain carries TRBV28 and TRBJ2-2; 9 positions match TRBD1. The CDR3 totals 16 residues. J lost 4 bases, V lost 6 bases, and 9 bases had no gene match. Germline V lookup: CDR1 MDHEN, CDR2 SYDVKM. Here the CDR3 DNA reads TGTGCCAGCAGCACAGGGACAGGGTGGGCCACCGGGGAGCTGTTTTTT. This sequence encodes CASSTGTGWATGELFF.

This rearrangement joins TRBV7-2 to TRBJ2-2, with D hard to call. V lost 1 base and J 5 bases, leaving 11 bases between the germline ends. The germline gives CDR1 SGHTA, CDR2 FQGNSA. This CDR3 is 15 amino acids long. Here the CDR3 reads CASSLVGTRTGELFF. CDR3 nucleotide sequence: TGTGCCAGCAGCTTAGTTGGCACCAGAACCGGGGAGCTGTTTTTT.

The chain uses TRBV2 and TRBJ1-2, with D possibly being TRBD1 (5 bases). This CDR3 has 15 amino acids. Germline values: CDR1 SNHLY, CDR2 FYNNEI. Trimming removed 5 bases from V and 4 bases from J, with 17 bases in between. The CDR3 is CASSSRTPTVYGYTF. The DNA of the CDR3 is TGTGCCAGCAGTAGCCGAACCCCGACAGTCTATGGCTACACCTTC.

The CDR3 coding sequence is TGTGCCAGCAGCGCGACCACCAGGGTTGGAGAGCAGTACTTC. Protein product: CASSATTRVGEQYF. The chain uses TRBV9 and TRBJ2-7, with D possibly TRBD1 on 5 matching bases. The CDR3 has 14 amino acids. Germline V CDR1 and CDR2: SGDLS, YYNGEE. Trimming removed 3 bases from V and 7 bases from J, with 17 bases in between. Using reference TRBV9 and TRBJ2-7 for the parts outside the CDR3, the full variable domain is DSGVTQTPKHLITATGQRVTLRCSPRSGDLSVYWYQQSLDQGLQFLIQYYNGEERAKGNILERFSAQQFPDLHSELNLSSLELGDSALYFCASSATTRVGEQYFGPGTRLTVT.

CDR3 protein: CASSQTSPNTEAFF. In nucleotides, the CDR3 is TGTGCCAGCAGCCAGACGTCCCCGAACACTGAAGCTTTCTTT. The J gene is TRBJ1-1, the V gene TRBV3-1; D is ambiguous. Deletions cut 3 bases from V and 1 base from J, with 9 bases between. This CDR3 has 14 residues. Germline CDR1 reads LGHDT; CDR2 reads YNNKEL (reference sequence). Variable domain in full (rest from reference TRBV3-1 and TRBJ1-1): DTAVSQTPKYLVTQMGNDKSIKCEQNLGHDTMYWYKQDSKKFLKIMFSYNNKELIINETVPNRFSPKSPDKAHLNLHINSLELGDSAVYFCASSQTSPNTEAFFGQGTRLTVV.

The J gene is TRBJ2-1, the V gene TRBV7-2; D is ambiguous. Germline V gene data show CDR1 as SGHTA and CDR2 as FQGNSA. Trimming stripped 1 base from V and 10 bases from J, with 11 bases between. The CDR3 contains 13 residues. CDR3 DNA: TGTGCCAGCAGCTTAGGGCAATCGCGGGAGCAGTTCTTC. It is translated as CASSLGQSREQFF.

The V gene is TRBV10-3, the J gene TRBJ2-7; TRBD1 is a possible D gene (5 bases). CDR1 ENHRY and CDR2 SYGVKD come from the germline V gene. This CDR3 has 12 residues. V shed 6 bases and J shed 3 bases, with 9 bases lying between them. The DNA of the CDR3 is TGTGCCATCAGGACAGACAACTACGAGCAGTACTTC. Translation gives CAIRTDNYEQYF.

This clonotype was detected once. The rearrangement uses TRBV5-1 and TRBJ1-5, with D maybe TRBD1 (6 bases). The V end was cut by 1 base, the J end by 0 bases, with 8 bases between. CDR3 length equals 15 residues. Germline V CDR1 and CDR2: SGHRS, YFSETQ. This CDR3 reads CASSLWGASNQPQHF. In DNA, the CDR3 is TGCGCCAGCAGCTTGTGGGGGGCTAGCAATCAGCCCCAGCATTTT. Full variable domain (rest looked up from reference TRBV5-1 and TRBJ1-5): KAGVTQTPRYLIKTRGQQVTLSCSPISGHRSVSWYQQTPGQGLQFLFEYFSETQRNKGNFPGRFSGRQFSNSRSEMNVSTLELGDSALYLCASSLWGASNQPQHFGDGTRLSIL.

CDR3 sequence: CASTRDSAGEQYF. CDR3 DNA: TGTGCCAGCACCCGGGACTCCGCGGGCGAGCAGTACTTC. V usage is TRBV6-1 and J usage is TRBJ2-7; D is perhaps TRBD2 (6 bases). V lost 7 bases, J lost 6 bases, and 16 bases lay in between. The length of the CDR3 is 13 residues. The V gene's germline CDR1 is MNHNS and CDR2 SASEGT.

J is TRBJ1-1 and V is TRBV21-1. TRBV21-1 has pseudogene status. The CDR3 loop spans 10 amino acids. The CDR3 protein is CASRGTEAFF. The CDR3 DNA follows: TGTGCCAGCAGAGGAACTGAAGCTTTCTTT.

The chain links TRBV4-1 to TRBJ2-1; TRBD2 matches at 10 bases. The CDR3 spans 16 residues. Germline lookup yields CDR1 MGHRA and CDR2 YSYEKL. The V segment lost 2 bases and the J segment 9 bases; nucleotides outside the gene matches: 10. Here the CDR3 DNA reads TGCGCCAGCAGCCAATTTCAAGCGGGAGGGCATGGTGAGCAGTTCTTC. It is translated as CASSQFQAGGHGEQFF.

This clonotype was detected only once. The chain joins TRBV18 to TRBJ1-1; D is perhaps TRBD1 (6 bases). Germline V gene sequence: CDR1 KGHSH, CDR2 LQKENI. V was clipped by 4 bases and J by 4 bases, with 13 bases between them. This CDR3 spans 14 amino acids. The DNA of the CDR3 is TGTGCCAGCTCACGGGGGCAGAGGGGCACTGAAGCTTTCTTT. Protein sequence: CASSRGQRGTEAFF.

The chain recombines TRBV12-3 or TRBV12-4 with TRBJ2-1; TRBD2 matches at 8 bases. The CDR3 has 15 amino acids. The V and J ends lost 3 bases and 6 bases, in that order; junction bases with no gene match: 7. The CDR3 DNA reads as TGTGCCAGCAGTTTTACCGGGACTAGGGGCAATGAGCAGTTCTTC. This encodes CASSFTGTRGNEQFF.

This sequence joins TRBV12-3 or TRBV12-4 and TRBJ1-1; 9 nucleotides match TRBD1. This CDR3 spans 16 amino acids. V was clipped by 5 bases and J by 2 bases; unmatched bases: 9. CDR3 nucleotide sequence: TGTGCCAGCAGTCCCCCTGGGGGACAGGGTAACACTGAAGCTTTCTTT. This translates into CASSPPGGQGNTEAFF.

The rearrangement joins TRBV6-6 to TRBJ1-2, with D uncertain. CDR1 is MNHNY and CDR2 is SVGAGI in the germline V gene (reference sequence). Trimming pared 4 bases from V and 2 bases from J, leaving 8 bases between. The CDR3 is made up of 13 amino acids. The CDR3 nucleotides are TGTGCCAGCAGTTCCGACCCAAACTATGGCTACACCTTC. Translation: CASSSDPNYGYTF.

The chain uses TRBV2 and TRBJ1-2; 9 bases map to TRBD1. The V gene's germline CDR1 is SNHLY and CDR2 FYNNEI. V was clipped by 1 base and J by 4 bases; unmatched bases: 4. The CDR3 spans 15 residues. The CDR3 spells CASSEGGQGSYGYTF. CDR3 coding DNA: TGTGCCAGCAGTGAAGGAGGACAGGGGAGCTATGGCTACACCTTC.

J is TRBJ2-3 and V is TRBV7-9, with TRBD1 identical over 9 bases. With 5 bases clipped from V and 3 bases from J, the junction kept 9 bases outside the gene matches. Looked up from germline, CDR1 is SEHNR and CDR2 is FQNEAQ (reference sequence). The CDR3 loop spans 16 amino acids. In DNA, the CDR3 is TGTGCCAGCAGCACTCGCCGGGACAGGGAAACAGATACGCAGTATTTT. It is translated as CASSTRRDRETDTQYF.

The rearrangement links TRBV18 to TRBJ1-2; 9 bases align to TRBD1. Unmatched junction bases numbered 12, after V lost 3 bases and J lost 4 bases. Germline lookup yields CDR1 KGHSH and CDR2 LQKENI. The CDR3 covers 17 residues. CDR3 loop: CASSPPSTGGRGYGYTF. The CDR3 DNA is TGTGCCAGCTCACCTCCCTCGACAGGGGGAAGGGGCTATGGCTACACCTTC.

This CDR3 reads CSASSTINQPQHF. Here the CDR3 DNA reads TGCAGTGCTAGTTCCACTATCAATCAGCCCCAGCATTTT. V is TRBV20-1 and J is TRBJ1-5; D not certain. V was cut by 3 bases and J by 3 bases, with 9 bases left in between. CDR3 size: 13 residues. Germline assignment: CDR1 DFQATT and CDR2 SNEGSKA (reference sequence).

This sequence joins TRBV5-1 and TRBJ1-2, with TRBD1 as a possible D gene (6 bases). The CDR3 totals 14 residues. Germline-derived CDR1 and CDR2 are SGHRS and YFSETQ. Trimming removed 6 bases from V and 2 bases from J, with 14 bases in between. The chain's CDR3 is CASTPQTGNYGYTF. In DNA form, the CDR3 reads TGCGCCAGCACACCGCAGACAGGCAACTATGGCTACACCTTC.

In the case of this clonotype: Germline and junction disagree at one end, which may indicate a read error. The chain joins TRBV30 to TRBJ2-7; D unresolved. Per germline, CDR1 GTSNPN and CDR2 SVGIG (reference sequence). The CDR3 is made up of 11 amino acids. The CDR3 spells CARSVSSEQYF. Here the CDR3 DNA reads TGTGCCCGGAGTGTATCTTCCGAGCAGTACTTC.

V usage is TRBV5-1 and J usage is TRBJ1-2, with D possibly being TRBD1 (6 bases). The CDR3 is made up of 14 amino acids. Deletions cut 0 bases from V and 6 bases from J, with 12 bases between. Germline-derived CDR1 and CDR2 are SGHRS and YFSETQ. This chain's CDR3 is CASSLGQGGDGYTF. In DNA, the CDR3 is TGCGCCAGCAGCTTGGGTCAAGGGGGAGATGGCTACACCTTC.

This sequence joins TRBV12-3 or TRBV12-4 and TRBJ2-3, with D possibly TRBD2 on 6 matching bases. V dropped 3 bases and J dropped 0 bases, with 16 bases sitting between them. The CDR3 sequence is 17 residues long. This chain's CDR3 is CASSFGGKYPSTDTQYF. CDR3 sequence (DNA): TGTGCCAGCAGTTTCGGAGGGAAATATCCTAGCACAGATACGCAGTATTTT.

The rearrangement joins TRBV19 to TRBJ2-7; D is possibly TRBD1 (5 bases). The CDR3 covers 13 residues. Trimming took 6 bases from V and 6 from J, leaving 15 bases between them. Germline values: CDR1 LNHDA, CDR2 SQIVND (reference sequence). CDR3 residues: CASSAQGGLEQYF. The DNA for the CDR3 is TGTGCCAGTAGCGCGCAGGGCGGCCTCGAGCAGTACTTC.

The chain links TRBV3-1 to TRBJ1-1; 8 nucleotides agree with TRBD1. Per germline, CDR1 LGHDT and CDR2 YNNKEL (reference sequence). The CDR3 sequence is 15 residues long. V dropped 5 bases and J dropped 1; count of bases not matched to a gene: 6. The CDR3 sequence is CASSDRGRQNTEAFF. CDR3 in DNA: TGTGCCAGCAGCGACAGGGGAAGGCAGAACACTGAAGCTTTCTTT.

V is TRBV20-1 and J is TRBJ2-1; TRBD2 matches at 8 bases. This CDR3 has 16 amino acids. Germline V lookup: CDR1 DFQATT, CDR2 SNEGSKA (reference sequence). The J segment lost 4 bases and the V segment lost 1 base, leaving 9 bases of the junction unmatched. The DNA of the CDR3 is TGCAGTGCTAGAGTGAGGACTAGCAGGGGTTACAATGAGCAGTTCTTC. It codes for CSARVRTSRGYNEQFF.